These 9 T cell receptor beta chains came from one sample sequenced in a study of cytomegalovirus exposure and HLA in healthy donors. The PCR employed 60 Vbeta primers together with 13 Jbeta primers. Data came from immunoSEQ multiplex PCR; TCRdb stores just in-frame clones and leaves some out. The profile shows some 150,000 clones, roughly nine tenths of them singletons. Sequenced: PBMCs. These receptors came from a woman in her 30s in good health and CMV-seronegative.

This clone was recorded a few times. J is TRBJ1-5 and V is TRBV18; tentatively, D is TRBD1 (5 bases). Trimming pared 4 bases from V and 3 bases from J, leaving 13 bases between. In germline, CDR1 is KGHSH, CDR2 LQKENI. The CDR3 extends over 15 amino acids. For the CDR3, the DNA is TGTGCCAGCTCACAAGGACAAGCAAACAATCAGCCCCAGCATTTT. This gives the protein CASSQGQANNQPQHF.

This clone was detected once. This chain joins TRBV19 and TRBJ1-2; D unresolved. V lost 5 bases, J lost 5 bases, and 12 bases lay in between. The CDR3 totals 13 residues. CDR1 is LNHDA, CDR2 SQIVND, per germline (reference sequence). For the CDR3, the DNA is TGTGCCAGTAGTCCAAGTGGAGGTTATGGCTACACCTTC. This gives the protein CASSPSGGYGYTF.

The rearrangement links TRBV19 to TRBJ1-5; TRBD1 aligns across 8 bases. The junction had 3 bases not matched to a gene; V was cut back by 6 bases and J by 5 bases. The CDR3 length is 13 residues. The germline gives CDR1 LNHDA, CDR2 SQIVND (reference sequence). The CDR3 reads CASSPTGDQPQHF. CDR3 in DNA: TGTGCCAGTAGCCCGACAGGGGATCAGCCCCAGCATTTT.

This rearrangement joins TRBV5-6 to TRBJ2-1, with a possible D match to TRBD2 (7 bases). The CDR3 is 15 residues long. Trimming removed 2 bases from V and 7 bases from J, with 16 bases in between. Germline lookup yields CDR1 SGHDT and CDR2 YYEEEE. CDR3 sequence: CASSFWGGRKNEQFF. In DNA, the CDR3 is TGTGCCAGCAGCTTTTGGGGGGGGCGCAAAAATGAGCAGTTCTTC.

V and J are TRBV28 and TRBJ2-1, with 8 nucleotides matching TRBD2. The CDR3 is 15 amino acids. Per germline, CDR1 MDHEN and CDR2 SYDVKM. V lost 7 bases and J lost 3; bases outside the gene matches: 8. CDR3: CASTKAGVNYNEQFF. CDR3 sequence (DNA): TGTGCCAGCACCAAAGCGGGAGTAAACTACAATGAGCAGTTCTTC.

This clone was seen just once. The V call is TRBV30, the J call TRBJ2-5; TRBD2 matches 8 bases. The last part of the DNA fits TRBJ2-7 better; the J call may be wrong. CDR3 length equals 15 residues. The germline V gene encodes CDR1 GTSNPN and CDR2 SVGIG (reference sequence). In DNA, the CDR3 is TGTGCCTGGAGTGTTTTCGGGGGGGCCAAATACGAGCAGTACTTC. Translating it yields CAWSVFGGAKYEQYF.

V usage is TRBV7-8 and J usage is TRBJ1-2; perhaps TRBD1 as D (6 bases). The V and J ends lost 5 bases and 8 bases respectively, with 24 bases between them. From germline, CDR1 is SGHVS and CDR2 FQNEAQ. This CDR3 has 16 residues. This chain's CDR3 is CASSPWQRGSREGYTF. The CDR3 region has the DNA TGTGCCAGCAGCCCCTGGCAAAGGGGGAGTCGAGAGGGCTACACCTTC.

V and J are TRBV19 and TRBJ1-1, with D tentatively TRBD1 (5 bases). CDR3 size: 15 residues. Germline CDR1 LNHDA, CDR2 SQIVND (reference sequence). The germline V and J ends were trimmed by 2 bases and 1 base, with 11 bases remaining between them. This chain's CDR3 is CASSISPGGNTEAFF. The CDR3 DNA follows: TGTGCCAGTAGTATAAGCCCCGGGGGGAACACTGAAGCTTTCTTT.

The chain combines TRBV19 with TRBJ2-3, with D possibly TRBD2 on 6 matching bases. The CDR3 runs 16 residues. Trimming pared 5 bases from V and 3 bases from J, leaving 18 bases between. The germline V gene encodes CDR1 LNHDA and CDR2 SQIVND (reference sequence). The CDR3 coding sequence is TGTGCCAGTAGTTTGTCCGGGACCGCGGGGACAGATACGCAGTATTTT. This sequence encodes CASSLSGTAGTDTQYF.